This TCR beta chain was identified in a study of shared clonotypes between healthy human individuals. Whole-study results and caveats: The expectation was that sequencing depth would affect clonotype sharing among donors.

CDR1 is MGHRA and CDR2 is YSYEKL in the germline V gene. The trim removed 1 base at V and 0 bases at J, leaving 4 bases unmatched. The length of the CDR3 is 17 residues. As concerns this clone: Its cognate antigen is unknown.

CD45RO negativity and positive selection for CCR7 defined naive CD8 cells, a population that excluded terminally differentiated effector memory CD45RA+ cells. Nashville, Tennessee was home to all donors, who were Caucasian adults. Original data processing: Quality scores were absent from the junction-only immunoSEQ sequences, so filtering differed. Clones were sequenced by immunoSEQ multiplex PCR, and TCRdb holds only the in-frame ones, with some missing. That table is the source of V, J and clone size, and D and trimming were worked out from the DNA. This sample has nearly 600,000 clones, with just under 97% found just once.

The sample comprised naive CD8+ T cells sorted from blood. This sequence was found in a woman in her twenties or thirties in good health. The rearrangement uses TRBV4-1 and TRBJ2-3, with 10 nucleotides matching TRBD2. CDR3 amino acids: CASSQGLLAGSTDTQYF. CDR3 sequence (DNA): TGCGCCAGCAGCCAAGGCCTACTAGCGGGGAGCACAGATACGCAGTATTTT.